These T cell receptor beta chains were read from a single sample in a study of blood T cells in healthy people across ages. TCRdb reanalysed the 5' RACE reads using MiXCR and keeps one entry per CDR3 protein. The sample shows around 600,000 distinct CDR3 sequences, roughly 48% of them seen only once. The sample was blood. The receptor source for this set is an elderly man in good health. CDR3s include the opening cysteine and the closing phenylalanine or tryptophan. D genes are given only for firm matches. A row's size may be missing; if present it is once, few, many or a size class.

>TRBD1|-|TRBV3-1|TRBJ1-6
TGTGCCAGCAGCCAAGCAGGGGGCCAGAATTCACCCCTCCACTTT
CASSQAGGQNSPLHF
>-|once|TRBV27|TRBJ1-5
TGTGCCAGCAGTTTAGGGACTAATAGCAATCAGCCCCAGCATTTT
CASSLGTNSNQPQHF
>TRBD2|few|TRBV4-1|TRBJ2-3
TGCGCCAGCAGCCAAGATTGGGCTAGCGGAGTCACAGATACGCAGTATTTT
CASSQDWASGVTDTQYF
>TRBD1|-|TRBV4-1|TRBJ2-1
TGCGCCAGCAGCCAAGCGCCCCCAGGGGGCCTTTCCTACAATGAGCAGTTCTTC
CASSQAPPGGLSYNEQFF
>-|few|TRBV10-3|TRBJ2-7
TGTGCCATCAGGCGAGGGGAGGCGGACGAGCAGTACTTC
CAIRRGEADEQYF
>-|-|TRBV20-1|TRBJ1-2
TGCAGTGCTAGAAGGGGGGCTACTAACTATGGCTACACCTTC
CSARRGATNYGYTF
>-|-|TRBV3-1|TRBJ2-7
TGTGCCAGCAGTCGTAGCAGGGGACCTACCTACGAGCAGTACTTC
CASSRSRGPTYEQYF
>-|once|TRBV28|TRBJ1-2
TGTGCCAGCAAAAACCCTGGGGGGGTTCAGGGCTACACCTTC
CASKNPGGVQGYTF
>-|many|TRBV6-5|TRBJ2-5
TGTGCCAGCAGTCCCCACGGGGACAAAGAGACCCAGTACTTC
CASSPHGDKETQYF
>TRBD2|few|TRBV29-1|TRBJ2-1
TGCAGCGTAGGGACTAGCGGAGCTAACAATGAGCAGTTCTTC
CSVGTSGANNEQFF
>TRBD1|-|TRBV28|TRBJ1-6
TGTGCCAGCAGTTTCAACAGGGGACCAAATAATTCACCCCTCCACTTT
CASSFNRGPNNSPLHF
>-|-|TRBV5-1|TRBJ2-1
TGCGCCAGCAGCATCCAGATTGTCGAGGGGAATGAGCAGTTCTTC
CASSIQIVEGNEQFF
>TRBD2|few|TRBV3-1|TRBJ2-5
TGTGCCAGCAGCCTTAGCGGGAGTAACAATGAGCAGTACTTC
CASSLSGSNNEQYF
>-|many|TRBV29-1|TRBJ2-1
TGCAGCGTTGGCGGTAACAATGAGCAGTTCTTC
CSVGGNNEQFF
>TRBD1|-|TRBV20-1|TRBJ1-2
TGCAGTGCTAGAGATAGGTGGACAGGGAATAGCGGCTACACCTTC
CSARDRWTGNSGYTF
>TRBD2|-|TRBV2|TRBJ2-1
TGTGCCAGCAGTGAAGGTCTAGCGGGAGGGAAGCAGTTCTTC
CASSEGLAGGKQFF
>-|few|TRBV6-5|TRBJ2-3
TGTGCCAGCAGCTCCGGGGCCCCTAGCACAGATACGCAGTATTTT
CASSSGAPSTDTQYF
>-|few|TRBV4-1|TRBJ2-3
TGCGCCAGCAGCCAAGGAACCCAGGGTACAGATACGCAGTATTTT
CASSQGTQGTDTQYF
>TRBD1|few|TRBV12-3/TRBV12-4|TRBJ1-2
TGTGCCAGCAGTTTAACATGGGACAGCTATGGCTACACCTTC
CASSLTWDSYGYTF
>-|many|TRBV7-2|TRBJ1-6
TGTGCCAGCAGCCTCGACGGGTATAATTCACCCCTCCACTTT
CASSLDGYNSPLHF
>TRBD2|-|TRBV6-2/TRBV6-3|TRBJ2-1
TGTGCCAGCAGCTTTGGCGGGGGGAGCTCCTACAATGAGCAGTTCTTC
CASSFGGGSSYNEQFF
>-|-|TRBV11-3|TRBJ2-3
TGTGCCAGCAGCAGGGGATGGGACACAGATACGCAGTATTTT
CASSRGWDTDTQYF
>TRBD1|-|TRBV19|TRBJ1-5
TGTGCCAGTAGTCTCTCAACAGGGGTGAGCAATCAGCCCCAGCATTTT
CASSLSTGVSNQPQHF
>-|few|TRBV5-1|TRBJ1-5
TGCGCCAGCAGCTTGGTTGGGGGCCAGCCCCAGCATTTT
CASSLVGGQPQHF
>-|-|TRBV5-1|TRBJ2-1
TGCGCCAGCAGCTGGAGGGGGCGGGATGAGCAGTTCTTC
CASSWRGRDEQFF
>TRBD1|few|TRBV7-9|TRBJ1-2
TGTGCCAGCAGCCAGCAGGGGGTAGGCTATGGCTACACCTTC
CASSQQGVGYGYTF
>-|-|TRBV5-1|TRBJ1-2
TGCGCCAGCAGCTTCGGCTACAGGGATCTCTATGGCTACACCTTC
CASSFGYRDLYGYTF
>TRBD2|once|TRBV6-2/TRBV6-3|TRBJ2-7
TGTGCCAGCACCAACCCCTTGGGGAGCGGGGGGCGGGAATCCTACAATGAGCAGTACTTC
CASTNPLGSGGRESYNEQYF
>-|-|TRBV5-1|TRBJ2-5
TGCGCCAGCAGCTTGGACGGGCCGGAGACCCAGTACTTC
CASSLDGPETQYF
>-|-|TRBV4-3|TRBJ1-2
TGCGCCAGCAGCCATGAGGATTCGAACTATGGCTACACCTTC
CASSHEDSNYGYTF
>-|-|TRBV7-2|TRBJ1-5
TGTGCCAGCAGCTTAAGGCACAGGGGCAATCAGCCCCAGCATTTT
CASSLRHRGNQPQHF
>-|-|TRBV29-1|TRBJ1-1
TGCAGCGTTGATAGGGCCGGAAACACTGAAGCTTTCTTT
CSVDRAGNTEAFF
>-|many|TRBV6-5|TRBJ2-1
TGTGCCAGCAGAGGTATGAATGAGCAGTTCTTC
CASRGMNEQFF
>-|-|TRBV6-2/TRBV6-3|TRBJ2-7
TGTGCCAGCAGTTACGCAGGGAAGAGCTCCTACGAGCAGTACTTC
CASSYAGKSSYEQYF
>TRBD2|many|TRBV7-2|TRBJ2-7
TGTGCCAGCAGCTTAGTCCCGGGAGGCGGCTCCTACGAGCAGTACTTC
CASSLVPGGGSYEQYF
>-|-|TRBV25-1|TRBJ2-5
TGTGCCAGCAGTGCGCCGGGACTCAAAGTACAAGAAGCCCAGTACTTC
CASSAPGLKVQEAQYF
>-|-|TRBV6-1|TRBJ1-4
TGTGTCAGCAGTAAAGGGGCCGATGAAAAACTGTTTTTT
CVSSKGADEKLFF
>-|-|TRBV20-1|TRBJ2-1
TGCAGTGCTGGGGGTGGGGGAGTAAGCTACAATGAGCAGTTCTTC
CSAGGGGVSYNEQFF
>-|-|TRBV30|TRBJ2-1
TGTGCCTGGAGCCCGACTGCCTTGGGTGAGCAGTTCTTC
CAWSPTALGEQFF
>TRBD2|few|TRBV9|TRBJ2-1
TGTGCCAGCAGCGAAGGACCGGGACTAGCCGGAAATGAGCAGTTCTTC
CASSEGPGLAGNEQFF
>-|-|TRBV20-1|TRBJ2-5
TGCAGTGCTAGAGAAGTAAAACCTCCGGGAGAGACCCAGTACTTC
CSAREVKPPGETQYF
>-|-|TRBV4-3|TRBJ1-2
TGCGCCAGCAGCCAAGATACCCGGACGGAGGGCTACACCTTC
CASSQDTRTEGYTF